The clone carrying this T cell receptor beta chain was seen a few times. No antigen is known for it. Each CDR3 protein is one row after TCRdb ran MiXCR on the 5' RACE reads. The table lists over 120,000 distinct CDR3 sequences, about 25% of them singletons. The V and J ends lost 0 bases and 6 bases respectively, with 13 bases between them. Germline CDR1 is SGDLS and CDR2 is YYNGEE. CDR3 length: 14 residues. These data come from a study of T-cell memory formation after mild COVID-19. Study-wide context: Clustering of TCRs was largely donor specific. Whole-study results and caveats: Whether day 37 second-wave clones are SARS-CoV-2-specific was not confirmed.

The gene calls are TRBV9 and TRBJ2-7; TRBD2 might be the D (6 bases). What was sequenced was PBMCs or a T cell subset sorted from them (not recorded which). The sequence derives from an adult woman who had mild COVID-19 (a few samples of this study predate the infection). Cell type and time point are not known. The CDR3 DNA reads TGTGCCAGCAGCGTAGCTTCTGGGGGGAGCGAGCAGTACTTC. Translating it yields CASSVASGGSEQYF.